This TCR beta chain is from a study of blood T cell repertoires in COVID-19. Study background: The United States, Italy and Spain provided the acute and convalescent COVID-19 samples. Nucleic acid was either cDNA or gDNA, and it came from T cells, B-cell-depleted T cells, or PBMCs.

Trimming took off 0 bases at V and 6 bases at J, with 11 bases between the two ends. CDR1 and CDR2 from the germline V gene are SGHRS and YFSETQ. The CDR3 is made up of 14 amino acids. The authors' processing: Amplification of reference gene primers was used by the study to estimate nucleated cell counts. The repertoire was sequenced with immunoSEQ multiplex PCR; TCRdb's copy has only in-frame clones and lacks some. That table supplies the V and J calls and clone size; D and trimming were determined from the DNA. The sample contains some 65,000 clones, 65% to 75% of which appear only once. The specimen was peripheral blood. The sequence was collected from a woman of 80 years or more with acute or convalescent COVID-19. The genes are TRBV5-1 and TRBJ2-3; TRBD1 might be the D (6 bases). The CDR3 coding sequence is TGCGCCAGCAGCTTGGGTGCAGGGGTGGATACGCAGTATTTT. As protein: CASSLGAGVDTQYF. Drawing the rest from reference TRBV5-1 and TRBJ2-3, the complete variable domain is KAGVTQTPRYLIKTRGQQVTLSCSPISGHRSVSWYQQTPGQGLQFLFEYFSETQRNKGNFPGRFSGRQFSNSRSEMNVSTLELGDSALYLCASSLGAGVDTQYFGPGTRLTVL.